This T cell receptor beta chain was observed in a study of blood T cell repertoires in COVID-19. V was shortened by 3 bases and J by 0 bases, with 11 bases between the two germline ends. The CDR3 loop spans 15 amino acids. In germline, CDR1 is LGHDT, CDR2 YNNKEL (reference sequence). Under the authors' procedure: From reference gene primer amplification, estimates of nucleated cell counts were derived. Sequencing used immunoSEQ multiplex PCR; TCRdb keeps in-frame clones, though not all of them. V, J and clone size derive from that table, while D and trimming were established from the DNA sequence. The data show more than 300,000 clones, about nine tenths seen once. Patients at the Seattle site were enrolled during active infection and followed longitudinally.

This sequence originates from a woman in her twenties or thirties with COVID-19, enrolled during active disease. Sequenced input: peripheral blood. The chain combines TRBV3-1 (or the pseudogene TRBV3-2) with TRBJ2-5; D possibly corresponds to TRBD1 (5 bases). CDR3 sequence: CASSQGPGNQETQYF. The CDR3 region has the DNA TGTGCCAGCAGCCAGGGGCCGGGTAACCAAGAGACCCAGTACTTC.